This T cell receptor (beta chain) was documented in a study of cytomegalovirus exposure and HLA in healthy donors. Use of 60 Vbeta and 13 Jbeta primers characterized the PCR. Sequenced by immunoSEQ multiplex PCR; TCRdb stores in-frame clones only, minus some. The sample lists under 200,000 clones, roughly 73% occurring once. The CDR3 runs to 13 residues. CDR1 and CDR2 from the germline V gene are MNHEY and SVGAGI. V lost 5 bases and J lost 1, with 8 bases in between. V and J are TRBV6-5 and TRBJ1-1; D unresolved. The clonotype was recovered from a male donor in good health and CMV-seronegative. The sample consisted of PBMCs. CDR3 sequence reads: CASSPPGNTEAFF. In nucleotides, the CDR3 is TGTGCCAGCAGTCCCCCAGGGAACACTGAAGCTTTCTTT.